The 27 T cell receptor beta chains below come from one sample, sequenced in a study of response to subunit inactivated influenza vaccine. MiXCR, run by TCRdb on the RT-PCR reads, gives a single entry per CDR3 protein. The sample records about 180,000 distinct CDR3 sequences, about a tenth being singletons. The source material was non-naive T cells sorted from PBMCs, sampled on the day of vaccination. The source of these receptors is a man in his fifties or sixties who received an inactivated influenza vaccine.

This clonotype was detected only a few times. The V call is TRBV3-1, the J call TRBJ2-7; maybe TRBD2 (5 bases). In germline, CDR1 is LGHDT, CDR2 YNNKEL (reference sequence). The CDR3 is made up of 17 amino acids. V lost 5 bases and J 1 base, leaving 21 bases between the germline ends. The CDR3 here is CASSSSYSSGSSYEQYF. CDR3 sequence (DNA): TGTGCCAGCAGCTCCTCTTACTCGTCGGGGAGTTCCTACGAGCAGTACTTC.

This clonotype was recorded at least ten times. In DNA, the CDR3 is TGTGCCAGCAGCTATCAGGCGGGAGGTACAGATACGCAGTATTTT. This translates into CASSYQAGGTDTQYF. The chain links TRBV7-2 to TRBJ2-3; 8 bases line up with TRBD2. Germline CDR1 SGHTA, CDR2 FQGNSA. V shed 4 bases, J shed 3 bases, and the junction held 6 bases outside the gene matches. The CDR3 loop spans 15 amino acids.

This clonotype was counted a few times. The chain recombines TRBV5-1 with TRBJ2-3; 8 bases match TRBD1. The junction had 6 bases not matched to a gene; V was cut back by 0 bases and J by 6 bases. CDR1 and CDR2 (germline): SGHRS, YFSETQ. This CDR3 has 15 residues. DNA of the CDR3: TGCGCCAGCAGCTTGGGACAGGGGATTACGGATACGCAGTATTTT. Translating it yields CASSLGQGITDTQYF.

The sample holds a few counts of this clonotype. CDR3 DNA sequence: TGTGCCAGCAGCGTAGAGGAATCCGACACCGGGGAGCTGTTTTTT. Its protein is CASSVEESDTGELFF. This sequence joins TRBV9 and TRBJ2-2; unclear D gene. V lost 0 bases, J lost 3 bases, and 9 bases lay in between. This CDR3 has 15 amino acids. CDR1 is SGDLS and CDR2 is YYNGEE in the germline V gene.

This chain uses TRBV20-1 with TRBJ2-1; 9 bases match TRBD1. Germline assignment: CDR1 DFQATT and CDR2 SNEGSKA (reference sequence). The CDR3 is made up of 14 amino acids. The V segment lost 4 bases and the J segment 3 bases; nucleotides outside the gene matches: 4. Written as DNA, the CDR3 is TGCAGTGCTATGAAGACAGGGGGCTACAATGAGCAGTTCTTC. Its translation: CSAMKTGGYNEQFF.

The chain employs TRBV20-1 and TRBJ1-1, with 9 positions matching TRBD1. V dropped 3 bases and J dropped 2; count of bases not matched to a gene: 7. CDR1 and CDR2 (germline): DFQATT, SNEGSKA (reference sequence). This CDR3 has 15 amino acids. CDR3 DNA: TGCAGTGCTAGTCTCCCGGGACAGGGCAACACTGAAGCTTTCTTT. This gives the protein CSASLPGQGNTEAFF.

Many counts were recorded for this clonotype. The gene calls are TRBV29-1 and TRBJ2-5, with D possibly being TRBD1 (6 bases). Trimming pared 3 bases from V and 5 bases from J, leaving 13 bases between. The V gene's germline CDR1 is SQVTM and CDR2 ANQGSEA. This CDR3 has 13 residues. CDR3 protein: CSVEARGSETQYF. In DNA, the CDR3 is TGCAGCGTTGAGGCCAGGGGCAGTGAGACCCAGTACTTC.

This clonotype has ten or more counts. V gene TRBV5-1 combines with J gene TRBJ2-1, with D unclear. The germline CDR1 and CDR2 sequences are SGHRS and YFSETQ. The CDR3 contains 13 residues. Trimming took 5 bases from V and 4 from J, leaving 10 bases between them. The CDR3 DNA reads TGCGCCAGCAGACCGGACGAATACAATGAGCAGTTCTTC. Protein product: CASRPDEYNEQFF.

The chain joins TRBV7-2 to TRBJ1-2, with no clear D. The CDR3 extends over 14 amino acids. Germline CDR1 SGHTA, CDR2 FQGNSA. Trimming removed 1 base at V and 8 bases at J, with 14 bases between. The CDR3 nucleotides are TGTGCCAGCAGCTTAGTCGACTGGCCTGGCGGCTACACCTTC. Its protein is CASSLVDWPGGYTF.

This chain joins TRBV21-1 and TRBJ1-1; TRBD1 is the table's D call, not checked against the DNA. TRBV21-1 constitutes a pseudogene. The CDR3 is made up of 17 amino acids. CDR3 nucleotides: TGTGCCAGCAGCAAATGTGTAGGGACAGGGGGCGGCACTGAAGCTTTCTTT. This sequence encodes CASSKCVGTGGGTEAFF.

The chain links TRBV2 to TRBJ2-1, with 9 bases identical to TRBD1. V dropped 6 bases and J dropped 9; count of bases not matched to a gene: 15. The CDR3 loop spans 16 amino acids. Germline CDR1 and CDR2: SNHLY and FYNNEI. As DNA, the CDR3 is TGTGCCAGCAGCCCGGTGGGGGACAGGGTTCGAGGTGAGCAGTTCTTC. Amino acids: CASSPVGDRVRGEQFF.

This clonotype was observed a handful of times. The gene calls are TRBV28 and TRBJ2-7; either TRBD1 or TRBD2 may fit D (5 bases each). Trimming took off 7 bases at V and 2 bases at J, with 18 bases between the two ends. From germline, CDR1 is MDHEN and CDR2 SYDVKM. The CDR3 is 15 amino acids. The CDR3 DNA reads TGTGCCAGCATGAGTCCCGGGACCTTTCCCTACGAGCAGTACTTC. It is translated as CASMSPGTFPYEQYF.

This sequence joins TRBV5-1 and TRBJ2-7, with unresolved D. The germline V and J ends were trimmed by 1 base and 2 bases, with 10 bases remaining between them. Germline CDR1 reads SGHRS; CDR2 reads YFSETQ. CDR3 length: 14 amino acids. The CDR3 coding sequence is TGCGCCAGCAGCTTGTCCCCAGCTCCCTACGAGCAGTACTTC. It yields the protein CASSLSPAPYEQYF.

The table lists this clonotype with many counts. The chain employs TRBV12-3 or TRBV12-4 and TRBJ2-1, with 7 bases identical to TRBD2. The CDR3 runs 15 residues. V lost 3 bases to trimming and J lost 7 bases; unmatched junction nucleotides: 9. The CDR3 protein is CASSFRLALPNEQFF. The CDR3 DNA sequence: TGTGCCAGCAGTTTTAGACTAGCTCTCCCTAATGAGCAGTTCTTC.

V and J are TRBV24-1 and TRBJ1-2, with TRBD1 as a possible D gene (5 bases). Germline lookup yields CDR1 KGHDR and CDR2 SFDVKD. Trimming pared 2 bases from V and 5 bases from J, leaving 17 bases between. The CDR3 runs 16 residues. DNA for the CDR3: TGTGCCACCAGTGATTCGGACGCGAAGGGGATGTATGGCTACACCTTC. It encodes CATSDSDAKGMYGYTF.

This clonotype was picked up a small number of times. This rearrangement joins TRBV5-1 to TRBJ2-7; D not resolved. Per germline, CDR1 SGHRS and CDR2 YFSETQ. V gave up 4 bases and J gave up 6 bases, with 8 bases separating them. The CDR3 is 11 amino acids. CDR3 sequence reads: CASSVPGEQYF. The CDR3 DNA follows: TGCGCCAGCAGCGTTCCCGGCGAGCAGTACTTC. Variable domain in full (rest from reference TRBV5-1 and TRBJ2-7): KAGVTQTPRYLIKTRGQQVTLSCSPISGHRSVSWYQQTPGQGLQFLFEYFSETQRNKGNFPGRFSGRQFSNSRSEMNVSTLELGDSALYLCASSVPGEQYFGPGTRLTVT.

V and J are TRBV5-1 and TRBJ1-5, with unresolved D. The V end was cut by 0 bases, the J end by 2 bases, with 6 bases between. CDR3 length equals 14 residues. In germline, CDR1 is SGHRS, CDR2 YFSETQ. The CDR3 sequence is CASSLAGGNQPQHF. In nucleotides, the CDR3 is TGCGCCAGCAGCTTGGCCGGGGGCAATCAGCCCCAGCATTTT.

The chain is built from TRBV11-2 and TRBJ2-1, with a tentative D call TRBD2 (6 bases). CDR1 SGHAT and CDR2 FQNNGV come from the germline V gene. The V end was cut by 8 bases, the J end by 5 bases, with 16 bases between. The CDR3 is 14 amino acids. CDR3 bases: TGTGCCAGCGGGCTGGGAGGAGCGGACAATGAGCAGTTCTTC. Translating it yields CASGLGGADNEQFF.

Many counts were recorded for this clonotype. The chain recombines TRBV30 with TRBJ1-1, with D tentatively TRBD1 (5 bases). CDR1 and CDR2 from the germline V gene are GTSNPN and SVGIG (reference sequence). This CDR3 is 13 amino acids long. V was clipped by 2 bases and J by 5 bases, with 12 bases between them. Here the CDR3 DNA reads TGTGCCTGGAGTTTCAGGGTAACGACTGAAGCTTTCTTT. It translates to CAWSFRVTTEAFF.

This clonotype was seen repeatedly, ten times or more. This CDR3 is CASSATGNSPLHF. The CDR3 bases are TGCGCCAGCAGCGCGACGGGGAATTCACCCCTCCACTTT. The chain has TRBV5-1 and TRBJ1-6; D not resolved. V was trimmed by 4 bases and J by 7 bases, leaving 9 bases between them. Germline V gene sequence: CDR1 SGHRS, CDR2 YFSETQ. This CDR3 contains 13 residues.

The table lists this clonotype with a few counts. This CDR3 is CASSYSLNQPQHF. The CDR3 DNA sequence: TGTGCCAGCAGTTACAGCCTCAATCAGCCCCAGCATTTT. The chain links TRBV6-5 to TRBJ1-5, with no clear D. Trimming removed 2 bases at V and 3 bases at J, with 5 bases between. CDR3 size: 13 residues. The germline gives CDR1 MNHEY, CDR2 SVGAGI.

This chain links TRBV24-1 with TRBJ1-1; a possible D gene is TRBD1 (6 bases). The CDR3 spans 12 residues. Deletions cut 6 bases from V and 8 bases from J, with 12 bases between. Germline lookup yields CDR1 KGHDR and CDR2 SFDVKD. CDR3 sequence (DNA): TGTGCCACCAGTCGAAGGGGGGGAGAAGCTTTCTTT. Translated: CATSRRGGEAFF.

This clonotype was seen ten or more times. The gene calls are TRBV4-3 and TRBJ2-5; TRBD1 matches 7 bases. The CDR3 contains 18 residues. The ends lost 0 bases at V and 2 bases at J; junction bases unmatched: 12. CDR1 is LGHNA and CDR2 is YSLEER in the germline V gene. CDR3 nucleotides: TGCGCCAGCAGCCAAGAAGTTATTGGAACAGGGGATCAAGAGACCCAGTACTTC. Protein product: CASSQEVIGTGDQETQYF.

This chain links TRBV15 with TRBJ2-7; D remains ambiguous. The CDR3 consists of 15 residues. Between the trimmed V and J ends, which lost 4 bases and 0 bases, there was a span of 13 bases. CDR1 and CDR2 (germline): LNHNV, YYDKDF (reference sequence). CDR3 nucleotides: TGTGCCACCAGCACAGAGGCTACCAGCTCCTACGAGCAGTACTTC. It yields the protein CATSTEATSSYEQYF.

This clonotype appeared a few times. This chain uses TRBV6-2 or TRBV6-3 with TRBJ2-3, with TRBD2 identical over 13 bases. With V trimmed by 6 bases and J by 6 bases, 9 bases remained unmatched. Germline V gene sequence: CDR1 MNHEY, CDR2 SVGEGT. This CDR3 spans 16 amino acids. The CDR3 sequence: CASSLLAGGPSDTQYF. As DNA, the CDR3 is TGTGCCAGCAGCTTACTAGCGGGAGGGCCCTCGGATACGCAGTATTTT.

This clonotype was counted at least ten times. The chain couples TRBV27 to TRBJ2-3; D unclear. This CDR3 spans 15 amino acids. Trimming removed 6 bases at V and 0 bases at J, with 13 bases between. Germline CDR1 and CDR2: MNHEY and SMNVEV (reference sequence). CDR3 loop: CASRYGYASTDTQYF. The CDR3, as DNA: TGTGCCAGCAGATATGGGTATGCTAGCACAGATACGCAGTATTTT.

This clonotype was seen ten or more times. Here the CDR3 DNA reads TGCAGTGCTACGACAGAGACACGCACAGATACGCAGTATTTT. The encoded protein is CSATTETRTDTQYF. The V gene is TRBV20-1, the J gene TRBJ2-3; D is possibly TRBD1 (5 bases). From germline, CDR1 is DFQATT and CDR2 SNEGSKA (reference sequence). V was cut by 4 bases and J by 1 base, with 12 bases left in between. This CDR3 region has 14 residues.